What follows is one T cell receptor (beta chain) and its context. Its antigen remains unidentified. These data are taken from a study of T cells expressing NK-cell markers. Study background: It was from sorted CD3+CD56+NKG2C+, CD3+CD56+NKG2C- and CD3+CD56-NKG2C+ T cells that TCR beta repertoires came. With respect to HCMV, seven of the eight sequenced donors were seropositive, and one was seronegative. Whole-study results and caveats: The CD3+CD56-NKG2C+ fraction of a few donors was likewise dominated by these clonotypes. The dominant NKG2C+ clonotypes represented about 1.0-7.0% of CD8+ T cells in six donors.

From the 5' RACE reads, TCRdb lists one entry per CDR3 protein and no DNA. Here the sample table reports under 200,000 distinct CDR3 sequences. In germline, CDR1 is SGHRS, CDR2 YFSETQ. This CDR3 has 14 amino acids. The chain combines TRBV5-1 with TRBJ2-7; lacking DNA, the TRBD1 call made by TCRdb goes unchecked. The origin of this receptor is a woman between 18 and 70 years old in good health. Sequencing was done on a sample of blood T cells: a sorted CD56 or NKG2C T cell subset, CD4+ or CD8+ T cells, or bulk PBMC T cells (not recorded which). CDR3 in amino acids: CASSPAPQNYEQYF.